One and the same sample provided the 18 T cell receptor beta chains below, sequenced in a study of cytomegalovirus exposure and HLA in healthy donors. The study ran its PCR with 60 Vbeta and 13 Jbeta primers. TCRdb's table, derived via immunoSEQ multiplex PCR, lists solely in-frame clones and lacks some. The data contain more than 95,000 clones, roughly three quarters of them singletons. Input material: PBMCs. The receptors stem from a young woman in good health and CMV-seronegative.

CDR3 DNA: TGTGCCAGCAGCGCTCCGGGGGGCGCATCTGGGGCCAACGTCCTGACTTTC. Translated, it gives CASSAPGGASGANVLTF. V usage is TRBV5-6 and J usage is TRBJ2-6; tentative D call: TRBD2 (7 bases). This CDR3 has 17 residues. V shed 4 bases and J shed 1 base, with 15 bases lying between them. Germline V gene lookup returns CDR1 SGHDT and CDR2 YYEEEE.

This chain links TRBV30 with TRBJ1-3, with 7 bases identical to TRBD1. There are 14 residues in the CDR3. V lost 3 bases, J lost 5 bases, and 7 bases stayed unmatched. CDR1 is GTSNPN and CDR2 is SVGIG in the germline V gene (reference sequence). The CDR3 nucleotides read TGTGCCTGGAGCGTCGGGACAGATCGAAACACCATATATTTT. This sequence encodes CAWSVGTDRNTIYF.

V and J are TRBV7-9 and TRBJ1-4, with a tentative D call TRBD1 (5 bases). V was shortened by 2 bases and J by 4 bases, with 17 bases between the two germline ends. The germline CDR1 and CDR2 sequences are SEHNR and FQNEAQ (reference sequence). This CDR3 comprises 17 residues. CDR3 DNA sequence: TGTGCCAGCAGCTTATTCGAGGCGGGGCGATTTAATGAAAAACTGTTTTTT. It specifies CASSLFEAGRFNEKLFF.

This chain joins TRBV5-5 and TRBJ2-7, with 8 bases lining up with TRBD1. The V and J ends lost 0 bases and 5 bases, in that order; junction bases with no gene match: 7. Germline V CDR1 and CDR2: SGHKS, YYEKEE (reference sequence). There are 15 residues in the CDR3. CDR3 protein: CASSLAGTGYHEQYF. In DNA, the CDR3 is TGTGCCAGCAGCTTGGCCGGGACAGGCTACCACGAGCAGTACTTC.

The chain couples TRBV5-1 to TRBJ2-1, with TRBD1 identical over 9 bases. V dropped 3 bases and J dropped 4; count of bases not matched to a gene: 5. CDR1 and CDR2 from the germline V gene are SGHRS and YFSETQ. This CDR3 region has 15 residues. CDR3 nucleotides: TGCGCCAGCAGCTGGGGACAGGGCCGATACAATGAGCAGTTCTTC. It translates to CASSWGQGRYNEQFF.

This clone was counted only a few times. CDR3 residues: CASRGGRAEAFF. The CDR3, as DNA: TGTGCCAGCAGGGGGGGGCGGGCTGAAGCTTTCTTT. V is TRBV13 and J is TRBJ1-1; TRBD1 is a possible D gene (6 bases). This CDR3 has 12 amino acids. Trimming took 6 bases from V and 6 from J, leaving 11 bases between them. Looked up from germline, CDR1 is PRHDT and CDR2 is FYEKMQ (reference sequence).

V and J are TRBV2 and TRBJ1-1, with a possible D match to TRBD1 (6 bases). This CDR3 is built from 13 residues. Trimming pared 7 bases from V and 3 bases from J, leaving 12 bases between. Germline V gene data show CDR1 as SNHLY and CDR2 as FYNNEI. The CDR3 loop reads CASIQGPHTEAFF. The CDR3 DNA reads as TGTGCCAGCATACAGGGCCCGCACACTGAAGCTTTCTTT.

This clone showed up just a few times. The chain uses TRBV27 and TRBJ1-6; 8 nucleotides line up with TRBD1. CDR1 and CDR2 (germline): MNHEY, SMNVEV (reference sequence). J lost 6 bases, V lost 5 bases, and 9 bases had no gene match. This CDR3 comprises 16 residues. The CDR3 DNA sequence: TGTGCCAGCAGTCCCATACTCGGACAGGGTAATTCACCCCTCCACTTT. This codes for CASSPILGQGNSPLHF.

This CDR3 is CASAAVSGNTIYF. In DNA form, the CDR3 reads TGTGCCAGCGCCGCGGTCTCTGGAAACACCATATATTTT. This chain uses TRBV7-9 with TRBJ1-3; no reliable D call. Germline-derived CDR1 and CDR2 are SEHNR and FQNEAQ (reference sequence). The CDR3 runs to 13 residues. The V and J ends lost 8 bases and 0 bases respectively, with 8 bases between them.

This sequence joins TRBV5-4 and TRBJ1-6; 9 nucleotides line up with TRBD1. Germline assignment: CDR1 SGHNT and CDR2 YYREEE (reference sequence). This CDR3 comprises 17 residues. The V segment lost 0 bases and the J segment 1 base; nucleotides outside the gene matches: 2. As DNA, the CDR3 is TGTGCCAGCAGCTTGGCCGGGACAGGGTCCTATAATTCACCCCTCCACTTT. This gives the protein CASSLAGTGSYNSPLHF.

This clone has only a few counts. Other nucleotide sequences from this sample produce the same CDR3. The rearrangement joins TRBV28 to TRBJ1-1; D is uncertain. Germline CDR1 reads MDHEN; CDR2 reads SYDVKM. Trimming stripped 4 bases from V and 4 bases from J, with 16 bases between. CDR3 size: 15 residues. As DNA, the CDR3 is TGTGCCAGCAGTTCCCCCCAGGCTGGGAGCACTGAAGCTTTCTTT. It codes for CASSSPQAGSTEAFF.

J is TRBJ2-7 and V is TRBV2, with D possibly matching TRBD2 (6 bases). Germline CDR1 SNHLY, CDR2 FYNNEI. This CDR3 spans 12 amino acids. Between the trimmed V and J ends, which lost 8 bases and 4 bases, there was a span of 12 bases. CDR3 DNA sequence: TGTGCCAGCCAAGGCCGGGGGTACGAGCAGTACTTC. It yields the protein CASQGRGYEQYF.

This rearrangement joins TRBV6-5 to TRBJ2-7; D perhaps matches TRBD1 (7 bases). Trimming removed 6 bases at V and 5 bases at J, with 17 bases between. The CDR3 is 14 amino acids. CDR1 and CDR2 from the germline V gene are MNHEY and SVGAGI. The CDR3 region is CASRPSGGQNEQYF. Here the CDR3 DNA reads TGTGCCAGCAGGCCCTCAGGGGGGCAAAACGAGCAGTACTTC.

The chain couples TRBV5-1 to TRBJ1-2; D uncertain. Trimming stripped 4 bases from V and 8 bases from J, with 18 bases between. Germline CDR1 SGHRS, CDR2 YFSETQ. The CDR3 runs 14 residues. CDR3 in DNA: TGCGCCAGCAGCCCTGAGGGCGTTTCGGGGGGCTACACCTTC. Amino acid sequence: CASSPEGVSGGYTF. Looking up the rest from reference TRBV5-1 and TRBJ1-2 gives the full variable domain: KAGVTQTPRYLIKTRGQQVTLSCSPISGHRSVSWYQQTPGQGLQFLFEYFSETQRNKGNFPGRFSGRQFSNSRSEMNVSTLELGDSALYLCASSPEGVSGGYTFGSGTRLTVV.

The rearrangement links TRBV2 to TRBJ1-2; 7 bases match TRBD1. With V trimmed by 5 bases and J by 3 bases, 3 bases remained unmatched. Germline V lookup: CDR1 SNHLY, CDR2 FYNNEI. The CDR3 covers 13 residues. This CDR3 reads CASSPDRDYGYTF. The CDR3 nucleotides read TGTGCCAGCAGTCCCGACAGGGACTATGGCTACACCTTC.

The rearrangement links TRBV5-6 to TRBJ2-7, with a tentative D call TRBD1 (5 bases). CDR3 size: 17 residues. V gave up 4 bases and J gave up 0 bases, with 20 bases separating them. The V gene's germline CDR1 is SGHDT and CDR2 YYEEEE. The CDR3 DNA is TGTGCCAGCAGCAACTTGGACAATCTTGGGGACTCCTACGAGCAGTACTTC. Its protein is CASSNLDNLGDSYEQYF.

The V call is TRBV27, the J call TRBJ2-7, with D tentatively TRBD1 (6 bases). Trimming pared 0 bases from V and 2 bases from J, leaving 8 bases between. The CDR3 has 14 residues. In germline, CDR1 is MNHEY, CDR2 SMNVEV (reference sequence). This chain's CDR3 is CASSLSGQAYEQYF. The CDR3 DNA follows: TGTGCCAGCAGTTTATCGGGACAAGCCTACGAGCAGTACTTC.

CDR3 nucleotides: TGTGCCAGCAGTGAACCTCATCAAGGGGCTGAAGCTTTCTTT. Translation: CASSEPHQGAEAFF. The V and J genes are TRBV25-1 and TRBJ1-1, with a possible D match to TRBD1 (5 bases). V lost 2 bases and J lost 6, with 13 bases in between. This CDR3 has 14 residues. Germline lookup yields CDR1 MGHDK and CDR2 SYGVNS.